Listed below are T cell receptor beta chains from one sample, sequenced in a study of cytomegalovirus exposure and HLA in healthy donors. Sequencing was performed with immunoSEQ multiplex PCR; in TCRdb, only in-frame clones are kept and a portion is missing. The data show roughly 120,000 clones, around four fifths seen once. The sample was PBMCs. The receptors here all came from a man in his forties in good health and CMV-seronegative. Both conserved end residues are part of each CDR3. The order of the fields is J gene, D gene, clone size, V gene, CDR3 protein, CDR3 DNA. D genes are given only for firm matches. Expanded clones are given a class, and other clones once, few, many or no size at all.

j_call: TRBJ2-3; d_call: -; clone_size: -; v_call: TRBV6-7; cdr3_aa: CASSYPDNCTDTQYF; cdr3_nt: TGTGCCAGCAGTTACCCGGACAATTGCACAGATACGCAGTATTTT
j_call: TRBJ1-5; d_call: TRBD1; clone_size: once; v_call: TRBV11-2; cdr3_aa: CASSSRTGHQPQHF; cdr3_nt: TGTGCCAGCAGCTCCCGGACAGGTCATCAGCCCCAGCATTTT
j_call: TRBJ1-3; d_call: -; clone_size: -; v_call: TRBV4-2; cdr3_aa: CASSQDLIARQHSGNTIYF; cdr3_nt: TGTGCCAGCAGCCAAGATCTGATTGCCAGACAGCACTCTGGAAACACCATATATTTT
j_call: TRBJ2-7; d_call: -; clone_size: few; v_call: TRBV15; cdr3_aa: CATSATTPGPPYEQYF; cdr3_nt: TGTGCCACCAGCGCCACGACGCCAGGGCCTCCTTACGAGCAGTACTTC
j_call: TRBJ2-2; d_call: TRBD1; clone_size: -; v_call: TRBV7-3; cdr3_aa: CASSLQGANTGELFF; cdr3_nt: TGTGCCAGCAGCTTACAGGGGGCGAACACCGGGGAGCTGTTTTTT
j_call: TRBJ1-5; d_call: TRBD1; clone_size: once; v_call: TRBV2; cdr3_aa: CASSERTGGYWPQHF; cdr3_nt: TGTGCCAGCAGTGAAAGAACAGGGGGCTATTGGCCCCAGCATTTT
j_call: TRBJ1-2; d_call: -; clone_size: -; v_call: TRBV20-1; cdr3_aa: CSAIGGYGYTF; cdr3_nt: TGCAGTGCTATTGGCGGCTATGGCTACACCTTC
j_call: TRBJ2-7; d_call: -; clone_size: -; v_call: TRBV28; cdr3_aa: CASSFVGGSYEQYF; cdr3_nt: TGTGCCAGCAGTTTTGTGGGGGGATCCTACGAGCAGTACTTC
j_call: TRBJ2-2; d_call: TRBD2; clone_size: -; v_call: TRBV14; cdr3_aa: CASSLTGGGTGELFF; cdr3_nt: TGTGCCAGCAGCCTTACGGGAGGAGGCACCGGGGAGCTGTTTTTT
j_call: TRBJ2-6; d_call: -; clone_size: -; v_call: TRBV7-3; cdr3_aa: CASSLPGGGANVLTF; cdr3_nt: TGTGCCAGCAGCTTACCCGGGGGTGGGGCCAACGTCCTGACTTTC
j_call: TRBJ2-2; d_call: -; clone_size: -; v_call: TRBV19; cdr3_aa: CASSIRRGRAPGELFF; cdr3_nt: TGTGCCAGTAGTATACGTAGGGGGAGGGCTCCCGGGGAGCTGTTTTTT
j_call: TRBJ1-5; d_call: -; clone_size: -; v_call: TRBV18; cdr3_aa: CASSPESGGKLQPQHF; cdr3_nt: TGTGCCAGCTCACCGGAGTCGGGAGGAAAGCTCCAGCCCCAGCATTTT
j_call: TRBJ2-3; d_call: -; clone_size: -; v_call: TRBV5-1; cdr3_aa: CASSLEMSFTDARYF; cdr3_nt: TGCGCCAGCAGCTTGGAAATGTCATTCACAGATGCGCGGTATTTT
j_call: TRBJ1-5; d_call: -; clone_size: -; v_call: TRBV18; cdr3_aa: CASSPVVGGNQPQHF; cdr3_nt: TGTGCCAGCTCACCGGTCGTAGGGGGTAATCAGCCCCAGCATTTT
j_call: TRBJ2-7; d_call: TRBD2; clone_size: -; v_call: TRBV4-1; cdr3_aa: CASSQAERGTGGYEQYF; cdr3_nt: TGCGCCAGCAGCCAAGCTGAGCGGGGCACGGGGGGCTACGAGCAGTACTTC
j_call: TRBJ2-3; d_call: -; clone_size: -; v_call: TRBV30; cdr3_aa: CAWSLTETDTQYF; cdr3_nt: TGTGCCTGGAGTTTAACAGAGACAGATACGCAGTATTTT
j_call: TRBJ1-2; d_call: TRBD1; clone_size: once; v_call: TRBV5-5; cdr3_aa: CASNLGQGYDGYTF; cdr3_nt: TGTGCCAGCAACCTGGGACAGGGGTACGATGGCTACACCTTC
j_call: TRBJ2-5; d_call: TRBD1; clone_size: once; v_call: TRBV18; cdr3_aa: CASSPPRQGARETQYF; cdr3_nt: TGTGCCAGCTCACCACCGAGACAGGGGGCGCGTGAGACCCAGTACTTC
j_call: TRBJ1-6; d_call: -; clone_size: once; v_call: TRBV18; cdr3_aa: CASSLQGPRYYNSPLHF; cdr3_nt: TGTGCCAGCTCACTTCAGGGGCCCCGTTATTATAATTCACCCCTCCACTTT
j_call: TRBJ1-5; d_call: -; clone_size: -; v_call: TRBV18; cdr3_aa: CASSPGFGRGQPQHF; cdr3_nt: TGTGCCAGCTCACCCGGTTTTGGACGGGGTCAGCCCCAGCATTTT
j_call: TRBJ1-2; d_call: TRBD1; clone_size: -; v_call: TRBV28; cdr3_aa: CASSLQGAGYTF; cdr3_nt: TGTGCCAGCAGTTTGCAGGGGGCTGGCTACACCTTC
j_call: TRBJ2-5; d_call: -; clone_size: -; v_call: TRBV6-6; cdr3_aa: CASTTRRETQYF; cdr3_nt: TGTGCCAGCACCACTAGGCGGGAGACCCAGTACTTC
j_call: TRBJ2-7; d_call: TRBD2; clone_size: -; v_call: TRBV4-3; cdr3_aa: CASSQSMASGYEQYF; cdr3_nt: TGCGCCAGCAGCCAATCAATGGCTAGCGGGTACGAGCAGTACTTC